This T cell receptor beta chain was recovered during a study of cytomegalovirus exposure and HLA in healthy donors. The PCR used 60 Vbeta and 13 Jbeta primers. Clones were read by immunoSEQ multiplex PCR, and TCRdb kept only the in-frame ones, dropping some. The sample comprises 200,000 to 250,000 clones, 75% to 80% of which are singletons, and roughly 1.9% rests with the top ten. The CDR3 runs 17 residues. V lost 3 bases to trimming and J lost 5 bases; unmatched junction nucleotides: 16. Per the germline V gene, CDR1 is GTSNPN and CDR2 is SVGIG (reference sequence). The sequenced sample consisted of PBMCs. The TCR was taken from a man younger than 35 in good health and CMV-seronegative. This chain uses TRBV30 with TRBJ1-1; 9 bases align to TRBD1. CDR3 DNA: TGTGCCTGGAGGGACCCCTACAGGGGGCAGGGAGGGACTGAAGCTTTCTTT. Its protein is CAWRDPYRGQGGTEAFF. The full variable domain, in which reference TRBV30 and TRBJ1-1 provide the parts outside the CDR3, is SQTIHQWPATLVQPVGSPLSLECTVEGTSNPNLYWYRQAAGRGLQLLFYSVGIGQISSEVPQNLSASRPQDRQFILSSKKLLLSDSGFYLCAWRDPYRGQGGTEAFFGQGTRLTVV.